Included here is one TCR beta chain sequence, with context. Germline V gene data show CDR1 as SGHTA and CDR2 as FQGNSA. Losses at the gene ends were 3 bases for V and 6 bases for J; bases not matched to a gene: 9. There are 15 residues in the CDR3. This sample was included in a study of blood T cell repertoires in COVID-19. Measured with immunoSEQ multiplex PCR; TCRdb has only the in-frame clones, and not every one. The sample has fewer than 250,000 clones, 86% seen once. The chain uses TRBV7-2 and TRBJ1-1; 8 positions agree with TRBD1. The TCR originated in a woman in her fifties or sixties who had recovered from COVID-19. The sample consisted of PBMCs or T cells enriched from blood (not recorded which). As DNA, the CDR3 is TGTGCCAGCAGCTTTCGGACAGGGAGATCCGCTGAAGCTTTCTTT. Translating it yields CASSFRTGRSAEAFF.